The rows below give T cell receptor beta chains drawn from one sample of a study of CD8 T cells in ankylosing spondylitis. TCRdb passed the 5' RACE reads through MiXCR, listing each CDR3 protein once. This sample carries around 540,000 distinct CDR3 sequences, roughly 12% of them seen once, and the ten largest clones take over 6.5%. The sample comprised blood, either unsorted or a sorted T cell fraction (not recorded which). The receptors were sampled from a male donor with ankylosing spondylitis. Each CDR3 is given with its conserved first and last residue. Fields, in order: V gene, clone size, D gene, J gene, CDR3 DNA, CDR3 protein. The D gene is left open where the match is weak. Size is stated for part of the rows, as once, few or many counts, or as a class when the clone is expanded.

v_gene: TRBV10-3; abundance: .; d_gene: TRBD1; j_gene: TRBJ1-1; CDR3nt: TGTGCCATCAGTGAGGGGGGACAGGGGAAGAACACTGAAGCTTTCTTT; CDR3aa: CAISEGGQGKNTEAFF
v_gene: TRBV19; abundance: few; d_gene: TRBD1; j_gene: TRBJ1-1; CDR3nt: TGTGCCAGTAGTGCGACAGGGGTAACTGAAGCTTTCTTT; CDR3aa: CASSATGVTEAFF
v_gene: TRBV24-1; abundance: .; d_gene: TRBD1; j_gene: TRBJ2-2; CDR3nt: TGTGCCACCAGTGATCCGACAGGGGGGGACACCGGGGAGCTGTTTTTT; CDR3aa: CATSDPTGGDTGELFF
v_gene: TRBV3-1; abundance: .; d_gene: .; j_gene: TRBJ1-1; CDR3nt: TGTGCCAGCAGCCAAGCCGGCAGTGCCACTGAAGCTTTCTTT; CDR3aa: CASSQAGSATEAFF
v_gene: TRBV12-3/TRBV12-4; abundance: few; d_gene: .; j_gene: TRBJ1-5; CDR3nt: TGTGCCAGCAGTTTAGCGTTGGGGGGCAATCAGCCCCAGCATTTT; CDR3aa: CASSLALGGNQPQHF
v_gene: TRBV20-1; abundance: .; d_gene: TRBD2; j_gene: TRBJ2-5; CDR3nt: TGCAGTGCTAGAGATTGGGGGACTAGCGGCCAAGAGACCCAGTACTTC; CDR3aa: CSARDWGTSGQETQYF
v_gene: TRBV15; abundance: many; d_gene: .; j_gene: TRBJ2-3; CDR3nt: TGTGCCACCAGCAGAGATCTGGGGGATACGCAGTATTTT; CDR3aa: CATSRDLGDTQYF
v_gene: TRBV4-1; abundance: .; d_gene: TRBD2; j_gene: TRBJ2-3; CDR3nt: TGCGCCAGCAGCCAAGAACGAGCGGGAGTAGGGGATACGCAGTATTTT; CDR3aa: CASSQERAGVGDTQYF
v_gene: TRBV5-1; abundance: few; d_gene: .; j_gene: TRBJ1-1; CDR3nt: TGCGCCAGCAGACCCCGAAGCGACAGTTACACTGAAGCTTTCTTT; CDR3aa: CASRPRSDSYTEAFF
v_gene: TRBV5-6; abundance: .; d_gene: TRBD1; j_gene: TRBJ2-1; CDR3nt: TGTGCCAGCAGCTCCTCGACAGGGGAAAGGTACAATGAGCAGTTCTTC; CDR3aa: CASSSSTGERYNEQFF
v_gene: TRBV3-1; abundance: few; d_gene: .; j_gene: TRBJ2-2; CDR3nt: TGTGCCAGCAGCCTTCCCCTGACACTTTGGAACACCGGGGAGCTGTTTTTT; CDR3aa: CASSLPLTLWNTGELFF
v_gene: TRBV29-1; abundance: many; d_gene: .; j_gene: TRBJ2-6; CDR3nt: TGCAGCGTGGATTCTGGGGCCAACGTCCTGACTTTC; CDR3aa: CSVDSGANVLTF
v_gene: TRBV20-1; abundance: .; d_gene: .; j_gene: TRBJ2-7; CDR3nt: TGCAGTGCCCCAACTCGGACCAACTCCTACGAGCAGTACTTC; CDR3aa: CSAPTRTNSYEQYF
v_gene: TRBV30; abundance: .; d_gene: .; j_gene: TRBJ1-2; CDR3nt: TGTGCCTGGAGTCCACGGCTTGGCTACACCTTC; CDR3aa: CAWSPRLGYTF
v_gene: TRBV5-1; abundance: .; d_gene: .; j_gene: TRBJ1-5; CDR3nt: TGCGCCAGCAGCTTGGATCCAGGGCTGCCCCAGCATTTT; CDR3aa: CASSLDPGLPQHF
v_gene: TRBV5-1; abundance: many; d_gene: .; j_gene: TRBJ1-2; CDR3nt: TGCGCCAGCAGCTTGGAACAGACCGTTTATGGCTACACCTTC; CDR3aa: CASSLEQTVYGYTF
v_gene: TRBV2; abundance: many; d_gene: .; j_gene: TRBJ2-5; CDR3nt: TGTGCCAGCGTTAGGGTCGAGGAGACCCAGTACTTC; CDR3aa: CASVRVEETQYF
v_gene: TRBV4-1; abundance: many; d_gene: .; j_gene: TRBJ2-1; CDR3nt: TGCGCCAGCAGCCAAGGGGGTAATGAGCAGTTCTTC; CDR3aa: CASSQGGNEQFF
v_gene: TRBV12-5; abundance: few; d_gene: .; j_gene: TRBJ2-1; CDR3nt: TGTGCTAGAAACAGGGTCAATGAGCAGTTCTTC; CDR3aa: CARNRVNEQFF
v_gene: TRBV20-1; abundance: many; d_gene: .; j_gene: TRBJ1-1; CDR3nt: TGCAGTGCGCTCCGGACAGTGAACACTGAAGCTTTCTTT; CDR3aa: CSALRTVNTEAFF
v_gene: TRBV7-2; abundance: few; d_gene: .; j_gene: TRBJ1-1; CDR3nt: TGTGCCAGCAGCTTAATGAGTAGGGGCACTGAAGCTTTCTTT; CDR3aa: CASSLMSRGTEAFF
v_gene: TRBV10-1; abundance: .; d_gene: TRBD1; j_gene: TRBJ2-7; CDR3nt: TGCGCCAGCAGTGACCCCGGGACAGGGGATTCCTACGAGCAGTACTTC; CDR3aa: CASSDPGTGDSYEQYF
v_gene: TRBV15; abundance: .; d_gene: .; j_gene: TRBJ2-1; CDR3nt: TGTGCCACCAGCAGAGATTTCGGGAGCTACAATGAGCAGTTCTTC; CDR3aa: CATSRDFGSYNEQFF
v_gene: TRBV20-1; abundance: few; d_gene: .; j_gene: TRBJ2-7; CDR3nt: TGCAGTGCTCCTATTGGTGAGCAGTACTTC; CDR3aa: CSAPIGEQYF
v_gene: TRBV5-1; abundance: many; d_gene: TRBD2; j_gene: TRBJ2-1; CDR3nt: TGCGCCAGCAGCTTAACGCTAGCGGGAGGCGCCGAGCAGTTCTTC; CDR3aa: CASSLTLAGGAEQFF
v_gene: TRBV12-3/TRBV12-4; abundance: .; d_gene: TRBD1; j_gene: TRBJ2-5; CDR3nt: TGTGCCAGCAGTTTAGAACAGGGGGTCGAGGAGACCCAGTACTTC; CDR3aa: CASSLEQGVEETQYF
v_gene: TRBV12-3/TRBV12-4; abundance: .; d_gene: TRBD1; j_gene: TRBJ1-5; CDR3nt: TGTGCCAGCAGTCGACAGGGACTTTATAGCAATCAGCCCCAGCATTTT; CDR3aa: CASSRQGLYSNQPQHF
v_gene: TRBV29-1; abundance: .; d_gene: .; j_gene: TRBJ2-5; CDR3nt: TGCAGCGTTTCAGTGGATGGGCAAGAGGCCCAGTACTTC; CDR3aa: CSVSVDGQEAQYF
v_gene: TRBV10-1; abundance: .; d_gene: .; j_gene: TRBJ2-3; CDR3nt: TGCGCCAGCAGTGAGGGCGGGCCCGGGGCAGATACGCAGTATTTT; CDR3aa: CASSEGGPGADTQYF
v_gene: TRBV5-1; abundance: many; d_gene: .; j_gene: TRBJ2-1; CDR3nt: TGCGCCAGCAGCCGGGGGCAGGGGACCTACAATGAGCAGTTCTTC; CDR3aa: CASSRGQGTYNEQFF
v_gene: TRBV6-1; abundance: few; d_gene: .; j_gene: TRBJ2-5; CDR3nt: TGTGCCAGCAGTGAAACAGGGTACCAAGAGACCCAGTACTTC; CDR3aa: CASSETGYQETQYF
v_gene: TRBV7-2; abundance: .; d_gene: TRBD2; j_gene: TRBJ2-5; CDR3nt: TGTGCCAGCAGCTTAGCAGCTAGCGGGTACCAAGAGACCCAGTACTTC; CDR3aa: CASSLAASGYQETQYF
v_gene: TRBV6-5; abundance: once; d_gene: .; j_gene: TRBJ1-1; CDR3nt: TGTGCCAGCAGTTCCTCAGGGGTCCACACTGAAGCTTTCTTT; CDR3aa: CASSSSGVHTEAFF
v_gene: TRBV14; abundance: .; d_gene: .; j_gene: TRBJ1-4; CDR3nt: TGTGCCAGCAGCCAAGATCTCTGGGACGAAGGTGAAAAACTGTTTTTT; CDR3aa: CASSQDLWDEGEKLFF
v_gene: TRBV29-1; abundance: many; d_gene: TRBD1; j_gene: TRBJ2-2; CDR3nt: TGCAGCGCGAAGGGACAGGGAGACGGGGAGCTGTTTTTT; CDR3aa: CSAKGQGDGELFF
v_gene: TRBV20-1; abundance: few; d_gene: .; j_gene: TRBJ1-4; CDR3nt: TGCAGTGCTAGATCGGGGGGGAGTGAAAAACTGTTTTTT; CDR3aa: CSARSGGSEKLFF
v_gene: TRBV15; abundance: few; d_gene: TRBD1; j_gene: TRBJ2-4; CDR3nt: TGTGCCACCAGGAGGACAGGAGTAGCCAAAAACATTCAGTACTTC; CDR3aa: CATRRTGVAKNIQYF
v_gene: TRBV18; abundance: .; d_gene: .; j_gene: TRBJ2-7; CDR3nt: TGTGCCAGCTCACCACTGGGTCCTTTTGCCGAGCAGTACTTC; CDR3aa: CASSPLGPFAEQYF
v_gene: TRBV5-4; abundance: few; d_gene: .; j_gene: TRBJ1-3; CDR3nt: TGTGCCAGCAGCTCGGGTGGGGCTACCTCTGGAAACACCATATATTTT; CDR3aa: CASSSGGATSGNTIYF
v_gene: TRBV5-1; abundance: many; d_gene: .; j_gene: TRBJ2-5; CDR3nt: TGCGCCAGCAGCTACGACCAAGAGACCCAGTACTTC; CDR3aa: CASSYDQETQYF
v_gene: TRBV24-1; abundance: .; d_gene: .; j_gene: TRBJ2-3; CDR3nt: TGTGCCACCAGTGATTTGCATGCCCTCACAGATACGCAGTATTTT; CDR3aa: CATSDLHALTDTQYF
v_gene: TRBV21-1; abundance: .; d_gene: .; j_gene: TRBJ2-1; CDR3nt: TGTGCCAGCAGCAAATTTGGGACTAGCGGGCTCAATGAGCAGTTCTTC; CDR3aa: CASSKFGTSGLNEQFF
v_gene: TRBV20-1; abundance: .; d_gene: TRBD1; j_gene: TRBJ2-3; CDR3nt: TGCAGTGCTAGAGTGCAGGGGGAGTGGGAGCCAGATACGCAGTATTTT; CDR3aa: CSARVQGEWEPDTQYF
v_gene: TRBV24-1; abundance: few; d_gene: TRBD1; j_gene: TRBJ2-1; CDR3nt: TGTGCCACCAGTGATCCGCCGGGACAGGGTCGGAATGAGCAGTTCTTC; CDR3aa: CATSDPPGQGRNEQFF
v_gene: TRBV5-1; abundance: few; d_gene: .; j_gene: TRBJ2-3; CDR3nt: TGCGCCAGCAGCTTCGCGGCTACTAGCACAGATACGCAGTATTTT; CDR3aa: CASSFAATSTDTQYF
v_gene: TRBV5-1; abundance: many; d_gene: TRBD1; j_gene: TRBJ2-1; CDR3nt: TGCGCCAGCAGCGTGACAGGGATCGACTACAATGAGCAGTTCTTC; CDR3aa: CASSVTGIDYNEQFF
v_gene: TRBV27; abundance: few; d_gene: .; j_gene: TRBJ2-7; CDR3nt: TGTGCCAGCAGTTTATCGATCTGGGGGAGTAGTCACGAGCAGTACTTC; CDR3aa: CASSLSIWGSSHEQYF
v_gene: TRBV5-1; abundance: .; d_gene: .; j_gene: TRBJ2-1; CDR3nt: TGCGCCAGCAGCTCCGGACAGAAAGATTACAATGAGCAGTTCTTC; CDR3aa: CASSSGQKDYNEQFF
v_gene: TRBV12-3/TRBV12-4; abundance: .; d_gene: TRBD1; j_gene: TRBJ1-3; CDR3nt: TGTGCCAGCAGTTCATCAGGGGGCGTAGATCTGCAGGCTGGAAACACCATATATTTT; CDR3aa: CASSSSGGVDLQAGNTIYF
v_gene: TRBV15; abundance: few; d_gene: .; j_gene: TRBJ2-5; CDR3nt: TGTGCCACCAGCAGACAGCCCCGGGAGACCCAGTACTTC; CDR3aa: CATSRQPRETQYF
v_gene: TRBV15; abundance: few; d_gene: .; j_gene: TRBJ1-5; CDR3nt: TGTGCCACCAGCAGAGACGGGGGCGGATGGCCCCAGCATTTT; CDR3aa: CATSRDGGGWPQHF
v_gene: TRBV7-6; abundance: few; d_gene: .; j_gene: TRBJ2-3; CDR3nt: TGTGCCAGCAGCTTAGGGGGAAAAGTATTGGATACGCAGTATTTT; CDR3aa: CASSLGGKVLDTQYF